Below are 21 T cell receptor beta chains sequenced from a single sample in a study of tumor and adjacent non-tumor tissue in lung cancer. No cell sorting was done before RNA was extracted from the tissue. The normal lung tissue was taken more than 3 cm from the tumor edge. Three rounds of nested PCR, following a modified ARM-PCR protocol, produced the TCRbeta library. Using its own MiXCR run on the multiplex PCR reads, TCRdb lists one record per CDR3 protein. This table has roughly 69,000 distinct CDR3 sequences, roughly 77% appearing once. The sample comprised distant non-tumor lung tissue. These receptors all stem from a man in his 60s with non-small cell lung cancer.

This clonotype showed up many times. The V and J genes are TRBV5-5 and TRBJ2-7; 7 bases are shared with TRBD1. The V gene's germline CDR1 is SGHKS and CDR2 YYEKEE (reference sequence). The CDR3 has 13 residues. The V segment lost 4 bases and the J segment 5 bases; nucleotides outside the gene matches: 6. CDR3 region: CASSRTGFDEQYF. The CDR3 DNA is TGTGCCAGCAGCCGGACAGGATTTGACGAGCAGTACTTC.

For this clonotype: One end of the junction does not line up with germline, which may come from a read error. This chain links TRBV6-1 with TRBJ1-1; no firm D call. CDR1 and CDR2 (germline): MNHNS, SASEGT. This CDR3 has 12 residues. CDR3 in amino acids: CVSNQGRTGAFF. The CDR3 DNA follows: TGTGTCAGCAACCAAGGGAGGACTGGGGCTTTCTTT.

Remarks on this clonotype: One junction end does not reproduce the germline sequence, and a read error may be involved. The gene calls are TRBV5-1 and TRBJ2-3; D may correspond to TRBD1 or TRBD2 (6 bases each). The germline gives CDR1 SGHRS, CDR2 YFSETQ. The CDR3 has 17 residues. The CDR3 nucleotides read TGCCCCAGCAGCCCCGACGTGGGGGGCGGGAGCACAGATACGCAGTATTTT. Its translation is CPSSPDVGGGSTDTQYF.

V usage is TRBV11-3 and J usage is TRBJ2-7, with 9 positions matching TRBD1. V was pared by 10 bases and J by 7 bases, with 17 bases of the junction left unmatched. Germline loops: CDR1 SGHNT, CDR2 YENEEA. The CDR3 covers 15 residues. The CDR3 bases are TGTGCCATCAGTCCCCCGGGACAGGGAGCTCGGGAGCAGTACTTC. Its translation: CAISPPGQGAREQYF.

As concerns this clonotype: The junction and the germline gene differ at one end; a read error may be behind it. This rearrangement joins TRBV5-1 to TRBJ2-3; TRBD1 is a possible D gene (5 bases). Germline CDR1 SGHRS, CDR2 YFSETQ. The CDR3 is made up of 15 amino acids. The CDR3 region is CASSPGAQPTYTQYF. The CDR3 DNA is TGCGCCAGCAGCCCTGGGGCACAACCCACATATACGCAGTATTTT.

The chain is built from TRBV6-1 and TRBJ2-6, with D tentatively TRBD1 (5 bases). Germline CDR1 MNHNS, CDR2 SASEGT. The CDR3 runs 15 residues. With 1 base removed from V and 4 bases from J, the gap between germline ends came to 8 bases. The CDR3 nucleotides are TGTGCCAGCAGTGAAGGACAGTGGGGGGCCAACGTCCTGACTTTC. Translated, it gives CASSEGQWGANVLTF.

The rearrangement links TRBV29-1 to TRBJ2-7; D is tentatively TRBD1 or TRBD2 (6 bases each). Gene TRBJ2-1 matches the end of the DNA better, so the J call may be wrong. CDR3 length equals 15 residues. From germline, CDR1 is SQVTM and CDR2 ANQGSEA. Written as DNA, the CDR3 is TGCAGTGCAACAAGGGGGGCACAGGGTTCCCACGAGCAGTTCTTC. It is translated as CSATRGAQGSHEQFF.

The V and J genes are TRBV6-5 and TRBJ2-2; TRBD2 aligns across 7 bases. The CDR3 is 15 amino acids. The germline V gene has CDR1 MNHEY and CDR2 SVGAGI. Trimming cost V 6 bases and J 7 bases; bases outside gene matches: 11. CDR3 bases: TGTGCCAGCAGCGCACAGCCGGGGGGAAGCGGGGAGCTGTTTTTT. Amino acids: CASSAQPGGSGELFF.

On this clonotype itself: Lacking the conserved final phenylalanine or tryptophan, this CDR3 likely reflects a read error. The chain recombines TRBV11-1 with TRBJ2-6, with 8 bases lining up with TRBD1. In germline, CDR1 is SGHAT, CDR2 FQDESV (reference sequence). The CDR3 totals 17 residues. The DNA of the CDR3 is TGTGCCAGCAATCGGACAGGGAGGCCTTCTGGGGCCAACATCCTGACTTTA. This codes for CASNRTGRPSGANILTL.

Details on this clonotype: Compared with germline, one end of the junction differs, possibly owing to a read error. In nucleotides, the CDR3 is TGTGCCAGCAGCTTTGCGGGAGCTCGCGAGCAATACTTC. Encoded protein: CASSFAGAREQYF. This rearrangement joins TRBV5-4 to TRBJ2-7; 7 bases are shared with TRBD2. The CDR3 is 13 residues long. Germline V CDR1 and CDR2: SGHNT, YYREEE (reference sequence).

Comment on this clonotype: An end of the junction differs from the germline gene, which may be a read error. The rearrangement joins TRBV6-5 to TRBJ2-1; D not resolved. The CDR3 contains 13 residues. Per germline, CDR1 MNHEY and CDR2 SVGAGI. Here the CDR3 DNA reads TGTGCCAGCACTTGGGGTAGCACCAATGAGCACTTCTTC. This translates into CASTWGSTNEHFF.

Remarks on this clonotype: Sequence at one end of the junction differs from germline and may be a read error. The DNA of the CDR3 is TGCGCCAGCAGTGTACAGATCAATCTGCCCCAGCTTTTT. Protein: CASSVQINLPQLF. The chain combines TRBV10-2 with TRBJ1-5; D ambiguous. There are 13 residues in the CDR3. Germline lookup yields CDR1 WSHSY and CDR2 SAAADI.

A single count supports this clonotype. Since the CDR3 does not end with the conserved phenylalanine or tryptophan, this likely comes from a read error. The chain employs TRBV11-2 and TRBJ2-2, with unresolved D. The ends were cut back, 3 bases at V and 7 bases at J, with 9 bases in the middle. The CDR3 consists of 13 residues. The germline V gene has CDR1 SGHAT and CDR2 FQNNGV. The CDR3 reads CASSFNAGGELFS. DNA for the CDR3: TGTGCCAGCAGCTTTAACGCAGGCGGGGAGCTGTTTTCT.

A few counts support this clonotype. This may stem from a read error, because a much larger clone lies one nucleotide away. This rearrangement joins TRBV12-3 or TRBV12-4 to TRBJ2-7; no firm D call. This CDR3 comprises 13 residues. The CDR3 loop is CTSSPVRAREQYF. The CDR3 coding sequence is TGTACCAGCAGTCCCGTCCGGGCTAGGGAGCAGTACTTC.

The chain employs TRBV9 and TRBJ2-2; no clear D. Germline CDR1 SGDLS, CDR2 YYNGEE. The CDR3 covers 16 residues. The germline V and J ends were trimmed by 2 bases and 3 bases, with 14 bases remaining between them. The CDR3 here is CASSVSVTDHTGELFF. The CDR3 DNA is TGTGCCAGCAGCGTTAGTGTGACTGATCACACCGGGGAGCTGTTTTTT.

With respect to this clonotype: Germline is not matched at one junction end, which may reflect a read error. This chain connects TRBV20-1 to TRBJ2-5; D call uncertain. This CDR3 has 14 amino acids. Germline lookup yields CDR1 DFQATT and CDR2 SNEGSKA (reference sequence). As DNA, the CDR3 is TGTAGTGCTAGTGCCAGAGGACCAACGGAGACCCAGTACTTC. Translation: CSASARGPTETQYF.

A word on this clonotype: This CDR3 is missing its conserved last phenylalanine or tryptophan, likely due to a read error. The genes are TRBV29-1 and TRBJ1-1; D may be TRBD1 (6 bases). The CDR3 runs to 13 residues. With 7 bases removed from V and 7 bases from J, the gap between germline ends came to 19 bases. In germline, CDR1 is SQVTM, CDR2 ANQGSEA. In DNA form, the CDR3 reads TGCAGCGCCTCGGTAGGGGGGGACATTGAAGCTTTCATT. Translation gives CSASVGGDIEAFI.

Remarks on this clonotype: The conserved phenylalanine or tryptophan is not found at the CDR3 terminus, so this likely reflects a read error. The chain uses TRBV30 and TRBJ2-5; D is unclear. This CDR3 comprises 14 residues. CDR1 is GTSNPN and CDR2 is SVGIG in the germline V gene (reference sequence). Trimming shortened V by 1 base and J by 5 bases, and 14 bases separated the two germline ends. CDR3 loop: CAWSGLVGSETQYL. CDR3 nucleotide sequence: TGTGCCTGGAGTGGCCTAGTGGGATCGGAGACCCAGTACTTA.

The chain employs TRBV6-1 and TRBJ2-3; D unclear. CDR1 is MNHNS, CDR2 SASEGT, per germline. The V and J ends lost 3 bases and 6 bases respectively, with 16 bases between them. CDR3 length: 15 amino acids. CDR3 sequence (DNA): TGTGCCAGCAGTGAGAGTGATGGGAATACTGATACGCAGTATTTT. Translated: CASSESDGNTDTQYF.

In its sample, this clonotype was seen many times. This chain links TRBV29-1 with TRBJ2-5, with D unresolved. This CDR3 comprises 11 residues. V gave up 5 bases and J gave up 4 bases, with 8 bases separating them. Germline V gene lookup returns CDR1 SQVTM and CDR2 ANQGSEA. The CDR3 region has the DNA TGCAGCGTTCGGGTCGTAGAGACCCAGTACTTC. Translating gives CSVRVVETQYF.

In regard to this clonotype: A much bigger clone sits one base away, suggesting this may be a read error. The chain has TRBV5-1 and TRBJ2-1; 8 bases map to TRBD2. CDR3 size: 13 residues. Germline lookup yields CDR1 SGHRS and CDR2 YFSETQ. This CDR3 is CDSSLYGRDEQFF. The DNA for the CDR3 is TGCGACAGCAGCTTGTACGGGAGGGATGAGCAGTTCTTC.